Following are 26 T cell receptor beta chains from one sample sequenced in a study of human T cells and chemical hapten exposure. Time point here: pre-sensitization, week 0. The treatment: therapeutic diphenylcyclopropenone sensitization with weekly scalp DPC. TCRdb independently ran MiXCR on the RACE reads; one entry per CDR3 protein. The data hold approximately 52,000 distinct CDR3 sequences, with 9.4% observed a single time. This material consisted of whole blood, taken in connection with sensitization to the hapten diphenylcyclopropenone (DPC). The receptors come from a woman aged 40 to 50 with alopecia areata. Some clones in this sample may be carry-over from other donors' samples.

CDR3 sequence (DNA): TGCAGCGCCAGGGGGAGTAACTATGGCTACACCTTC. Translating gives CSARGSNYGYTF. The rearrangement joins TRBV29-1 to TRBJ1-2, with 7 bases fitting TRBD1. Germline V gene sequence: CDR1 SQVTM, CDR2 ANQGSEA. The CDR3 extends over 12 amino acids. Trimming removed 7 bases from V and 1 base from J; junction bases left unmatched: 3. Drawing the rest from reference TRBV29-1 and TRBJ1-2, the complete variable domain is SAVISQKPSRDICQRGTSLTIQCQVDSQVTMMFWYRQQPGQSLTLIATANQGSEATYESGFVIDKFPISRPNLTFSTLTVSNMSPEDSSIYLCSARGSNYGYTFGSGTRLTVV.

The chain has TRBV10-3 and TRBJ2-1; TRBD2 matches 8 bases. Germline-derived CDR1 and CDR2 are ENHRY and SYGVKD. J lost 10 bases, V lost 3 bases, and 8 bases had no gene match. This CDR3 is 14 amino acids long. CDR3 residues: CAISDPGGPEEQFF. As DNA, the CDR3 is TGTGCCATCAGTGACCCGGGGGGGCCGGAGGAGCAGTTCTTC.

The CDR3 spells CASSSPPRSSYEQYF. The CDR3 DNA sequence: TGTGCCAGCAGTTCCCCCCCCAGGAGCTCCTACGAGCAGTACTTC. The V and J genes are TRBV28 and TRBJ2-7, with D uncertain. Trimming shortened V by 4 bases and J by 0 bases, and 13 bases separated the two germline ends. Germline V gives CDR1 MDHEN, CDR2 SYDVKM. The CDR3 is 15 residues long.

There are a few counts of this clonotype. The chain is built from TRBV19 and TRBJ1-2; perhaps TRBD1 as D (6 bases). CDR1 LNHDA and CDR2 SQIVND come from the germline V gene (reference sequence). The CDR3 length is 12 residues. V lost 3 bases, J lost 8 bases, and 10 bases lay in between. The DNA of the CDR3 is TGTGCCAGTAGTATCCCCGGGGGCGGCTACACCTTC. Translating it yields CASSIPGGGYTF.

This clonotype was seen repeatedly, ten times or more. This chain connects TRBV7-9 to TRBJ2-3; D possibly corresponds to TRBD2 (6 bases). The CDR3 spans 17 residues. Germline V gene lookup returns CDR1 SEHNR and CDR2 FQNEAQ (reference sequence). V lost 6 bases and J 3 bases, leaving 22 bases between the germline ends. CDR3 DNA sequence: TGTGCCAGCAGTCGAGGAGTGACCGGGGGTCCGACAGATACGCAGTATTTT. Its protein product is CASSRGVTGGPTDTQYF.

This clonotype has ten or more counts. The V and J genes are TRBV7-9 and TRBJ2-1; D may match TRBD1 or TRBD2 (5 bases each). Trimming removed 5 bases at V and 8 bases at J, with 16 bases between. CDR3 length: 14 residues. CDR1 SEHNR and CDR2 FQNEAQ come from the germline V gene (reference sequence). The CDR3, as DNA: TGTGCCAGCAGCCCCGGGACCTACTTCGATGAGCAGTTCTTC. It specifies CASSPGTYFDEQFF.

This clonotype was counted many times. A read error may account for a junction end that differs from germline. The V and J genes are TRBV6-1 and TRBJ2-6; 11 nucleotides agree with TRBD2. The CDR3 is 19 amino acids. Per the germline V gene, CDR1 is MNHNS and CDR2 is SASEGT. The CDR3 sequence is CVSVRWGTSGFIGANVLTF. CDR3 coding DNA: TGTGTCAGCGTTAGGTGGGGGACTAGCGGATTTATTGGGGCCAACGTCCTGACTTTC.

A few counts support this clonotype. The chain carries TRBV9 and TRBJ2-5, with D uncertain. Germline lookup yields CDR1 SGDLS and CDR2 YYNGEE. V lost 0 bases and J 2 bases, leaving 5 bases between the germline ends. The CDR3 has 13 amino acids. CDR3 nucleotides: TGTGCCAGCAGCGTAGGCCATCAAGAGACCCAGTACTTC. This translates into CASSVGHQETQYF.

This clonotype came up many times. The CDR3 nucleotides read TGCAGCGTATCCCGGGGGCGGGGCGGGGAGCTGTTTTTT. It translates to CSVSRGRGGELFF. The chain uses TRBV29-1 and TRBJ2-2; either TRBD1 or TRBD2 may fit D (6 bases each). V was shortened by 6 bases and J by 7 bases, with 15 bases between the two germline ends. Germline values: CDR1 SQVTM, CDR2 ANQGSEA. This CDR3 spans 13 amino acids.

This clonotype appeared a few times. V and J are TRBV6-5 and TRBJ2-7, with 7 bases matching TRBD2. Trimming cost V 5 bases and J 2 bases; bases outside gene matches: 6. The germline CDR1 and CDR2 sequences are MNHEY and SVGAGI. This CDR3 is 14 amino acids long. The CDR3 here is CASSIGGIPYEQYF. As DNA, the CDR3 is TGTGCCAGCAGTATCGGGGGGATCCCCTACGAGCAGTACTTC.

Many counts were recorded for this clonotype. The chain links TRBV2 to TRBJ2-3; 9 bases match TRBD2. The CDR3 is made up of 15 amino acids. J gave up 6 bases and V 5 bases, and 9 bases lay outside the gene matches. CDR1 is SNHLY and CDR2 is FYNNEI in the germline V gene. The CDR3 here is CASSPGTSSMDTQYF. The CDR3 coding sequence is TGTGCCAGCAGTCCCGGGACTAGCTCCATGGATACGCAGTATTTT.

This clonotype was seen at least ten times. The J gene is TRBJ2-7, the V gene TRBV6-1; 9 nucleotides match TRBD1. Germline V lookup: CDR1 MNHNS, CDR2 SASEGT. Unmatched junction bases numbered 9, after V lost 4 bases and J lost 5 bases. The CDR3 covers 15 residues. CDR3 protein: CASSGGRTGADEQYF. CDR3 coding DNA: TGTGCCAGCAGTGGCGGGCGGACAGGGGCAGACGAGCAGTACTTC.

This chain uses TRBV18 with TRBJ1-6; 9 nucleotides match TRBD1. This CDR3 has 14 amino acids. Germline V lookup: CDR1 KGHSH, CDR2 LQKENI. V shed 6 bases, J shed 7 bases, and the junction held 4 bases outside the gene matches. This CDR3 is CASSRDRENSPLHF. CDR3 DNA: TGTGCCAGCTCCCGGGACAGGGAAAATTCACCCCTCCACTTT.

The chain is built from TRBV7-2 and TRBJ2-3; no firm D call. The germline gives CDR1 SGHTA, CDR2 FQGNSA. Trimming shortened V by 3 bases and J by 2 bases, and 3 bases separated the two germline ends. The CDR3 totals 12 residues. CDR3 sequence reads: CASSFYTDTQYF. Here the CDR3 DNA reads TGTGCCAGCAGCTTTTACACAGATACGCAGTATTTT.

This clonotype was detected many times. V and J are TRBV6-1 and TRBJ1-5; D might be TRBD1 (6 bases). Trimming cost V 2 bases and J 5 bases, with 16 bases left between them. CDR3 length: 16 amino acids. The germline V gene has CDR1 MNHNS and CDR2 SASEGT. In DNA, the CDR3 is TGTGCCAGCAGTGAAACCTGGACAGCCCGGGATCAGCCCCAGCATTTT. Protein sequence: CASSETWTARDQPQHF.

This clonotype was recorded at least ten times. The gene calls are TRBV12-3 or TRBV12-4 and TRBJ2-7, with TRBD2 as a possible D gene (5 bases). V lost 8 bases to trimming and J lost 0 bases, with 11 bases between them. The CDR3 is made up of 13 amino acids. This chain's CDR3 is CASGGADSYEQYF. The CDR3 nucleotides read TGTGCCAGCGGTGGAGCGGACTCCTACGAGCAGTACTTC.

The chain joins TRBV5-1 to TRBJ1-1; no definite D call. Trimming pared 0 bases from V and 6 bases from J, leaving 15 bases between. Germline CDR1 and CDR2: SGHRS and YFSETQ. The CDR3 contains 15 residues. The CDR3 protein is CASSLDSRPMAEAFF. The DNA for the CDR3 is TGCGCCAGCAGCTTGGACAGCCGCCCGATGGCTGAAGCTTTCTTT.

The sample holds many counts of this clonotype. The chain couples TRBV3-1 to TRBJ2-2; D gene ambiguous. The CDR3 consists of 15 residues. The V and J ends lost 3 bases and 3 bases respectively, with 11 bases between them. The V gene's germline CDR1 is LGHDT and CDR2 YNNKEL (reference sequence). CDR3 DNA sequence: TGTGCCAGCAGCCACACGGACGGCTACACCGGGGAGCTGTTTTTT. This encodes CASSHTDGYTGELFF.

This clonotype was found many times. The chain links TRBV7-8 to TRBJ2-3, with 11 nucleotides matching TRBD2. The CDR3 totals 14 residues. Germline V gene data show CDR1 as SGHVS and CDR2 as FQNEAQ. Losses at the gene ends were 4 bases for V and 3 bases for J; bases not matched to a gene: 0. The CDR3 sequence is CASSWTSGTDTQYF. DNA for the CDR3: TGTGCCAGCAGCTGGACTAGCGGGACAGATACGCAGTATTTT.

This clonotype was recorded at least ten times. The rearrangement links TRBV6-2 or TRBV6-3 to TRBJ1-5, with 7 bases fitting TRBD1. Looked up from germline, CDR1 is MNHEY and CDR2 is SVGEGT. The CDR3 consists of 15 residues. The V segment lost 7 bases and the J segment 4 bases; nucleotides outside the gene matches: 10. The CDR3 region is CASTQWGQNNQPQHF. The CDR3 DNA follows: TGTGCCAGCACCCAGTGGGGACAGAATAATCAGCCCCAGCATTTT.

The CDR3 here is CATRDRATEAFF. The CDR3 DNA reads as TGTGCCACTCGAGACAGGGCCACTGAAGCTTTCTTT. The V call is TRBV10-3, the J call TRBJ1-1, with 7 bases fitting TRBD1. CDR3 size: 12 residues. Unmatched junction bases numbered 6, after V lost 10 bases and J lost 4 bases. From germline, CDR1 is ENHRY and CDR2 SYGVKD.

This clonotype was detected ten times or more. This chain links TRBV11-3 with TRBJ2-7; D perhaps matches TRBD2 (7 bases). The CDR3 length is 14 residues. Trimming shortened V by 4 bases and J by 5 bases, and 15 bases separated the two germline ends. The germline gives CDR1 SGHNT, CDR2 YENEEA. CDR3 sequence: CASSSRGAPHEQYF. In DNA, the CDR3 is TGTGCCAGCAGCTCCCGGGGGGCCCCCCACGAGCAGTACTTC.

By share, this clonotype counts as medium-sized (0.01 to 0.1%). The chain is built from TRBV3-1 and TRBJ1-5; 7 positions match TRBD1. Germline values: CDR1 LGHDT, CDR2 YNNKEL (reference sequence). The CDR3 loop spans 15 amino acids. V lost 4 bases, J lost 1 base, and 4 bases stayed unmatched. The CDR3 is CASSLGGASNQPQHF. The DNA for the CDR3 is TGTGCCAGCAGCCTAGGGGGCGCGAGCAATCAGCCCCAGCATTTT. Combining the CDR3 with reference TRBV3-1 and TRBJ1-5 gives the whole variable domain DTAVSQTPKYLVTQMGNDKSIKCEQNLGHDTMYWYKQDSKKFLKIMFSYNNKELIINETVPNRFSPKSPDKAHLNLHINSLELGDSAVYFCASSLGGASNQPQHFGDGTRLSIL.

This clonotype was seen repeatedly, ten times or more. This sequence joins TRBV3-1 and TRBJ2-5, with TRBD2 identical over 9 bases. The germline V gene has CDR1 LGHDT and CDR2 YNNKEL (reference sequence). With 4 bases clipped from V and 1 base from J, the junction kept 7 bases outside the gene matches. The CDR3 loop spans 16 amino acids. The CDR3 here is CASSPRIAGVQETQYF. For the CDR3, the DNA is TGTGCCAGCAGCCCCAGGATAGCGGGGGTCCAAGAGACCCAGTACTTC.

This clonotype was counted ten times or more. The gene calls are TRBV20-1 and TRBJ2-7, with no clear D. The germline CDR1 and CDR2 sequences are DFQATT and SNEGSKA (reference sequence). The CDR3 sequence is 11 residues long. V dropped 3 bases and J dropped 0 bases, with 3 bases sitting between them. CDR3 sequence: CSASLSYEQYF. The CDR3 nucleotides are TGCAGTGCTAGCCTCTCCTACGAGCAGTACTTC.

The chain has TRBV7-9 and TRBJ2-7, with 7 bases lining up with TRBD2. The germline V gene encodes CDR1 SEHNR and CDR2 FQNEAQ (reference sequence). This CDR3 region has 12 residues. With 2 bases clipped from V and 7 bases from J, the junction kept 2 bases outside the gene matches. CDR3 sequence reads: CASSLREEEQYF. CDR3 bases: TGTGCCAGCAGCTTACGGGAGGAGGAGCAGTACTTC.